This T cell receptor (beta chain) comes out of a study of cytomegalovirus exposure and HLA in healthy donors. The germline gives CDR1 LNHDA, CDR2 SQIVND (reference sequence). This CDR3 contains 16 residues. The junction had 13 bases not matched to a gene; V was cut back by 6 bases and J by 2 bases. Study-wide results and caveats: After further analysis at a later stage, 16,951 TCR beta sequences were associated with HLA alleles at 0.05 false discovery rate. The productive fraction for most TCR beta V segments was about 87% or about 30% in an earlier analysis. A list of 150 or so TCR beta chains associated with cytomegalovirus was given.

For this clone: Its antigen remains unidentified.

The PCR contained 60 Vbeta and 13 Jbeta primers. Assay used: immunoSEQ multiplex PCR; TCRdb lists only in-frame clones, some missing. The sample consists of about 160,000 clones, approximately 80% of them appearing once. V usage is TRBV19 and J usage is TRBJ2-7; TRBD2 matches 7 bases. Sequenced input: PBMCs. The origin of this receptor is a man in his fifties in good health and CMV-seropositive. Here the CDR3 reads CASRSQQERDPYEQYV. The DNA of the CDR3 is TGTGCCAGTAGATCACAACAGGAGCGGGACCCCTACGAGCAGTACGTC.